The next 17 T cell receptor beta chains were all read from a single sample in a study of blood T cell repertoires in COVID-19 (dated by TCRdb to about 2020). Library preparation was by the immunoSEQ multiplex PCR assay. This is the immuneACCESS table as TCRdb keeps it, with only in-frame sequences that have V and J called. A part of the clones is gone; compared with another copy, unresolved V genes explain less than half, and the rest is unexplained. Counted in this sample were around 200,000 clones; over 75% of them appeared once. The top ten constitute 10% to 11% of the sample. The sequencing sample was made of peripheral blood. These receptors were obtained from a human donor with active or convalescent COVID-19. The donor label of this sample is uncertain.

This clone was counted once. The chain has TRBV11-2 and TRBJ2-7, with 9 bases that match TRBD1. From germline, CDR1 is SGHAT and CDR2 FQNNGV. Trimming at V came to 7 bases and at J to 4 bases, leaving 8 bases not matched to a gene. This CDR3 is 14 amino acids long. CDR3 residues: CASTRDRENYEQYF. The CDR3 region has the DNA TGTGCCAGCACCCGGGACAGGGAAAATTACGAGCAGTACTTC.

The chain is built from TRBV20-1 and TRBJ2-5; D not resolved. Germline loops: CDR1 DFQATT, CDR2 SNEGSKA (reference sequence). This CDR3 contains 8 residues. In DNA form, the CDR3 reads TGCCGGCCGGGGACCCAGTACTTC. Its translation: CRPGTQYF.

The J gene is TRBJ2-3, the V gene TRBV7-3; possible D gene TRBD1, 6 bases. The germline V gene encodes CDR1 SGHTA and CDR2 FQGTGA. There are 17 residues in the CDR3. Deletions cut 4 bases from V and 5 bases from J, with 22 bases between. CDR3 loop: CASSSTQGTPSGDTQYF. In DNA form, the CDR3 reads TGTGCCAGCAGCTCCACACAAGGGACACCTTCGGGAGATACGCAGTATTTT.

The V gene is TRBV7-3, the J gene TRBJ2-3; D ambiguous. V was trimmed by 1 base and J by 2 bases, leaving 10 bases between them. The CDR3 loop spans 15 amino acids. The germline V gene encodes CDR1 SGHTA and CDR2 FQGTGA. CDR3 in DNA: TGTGCCAGCAGCTTAAGCGAGTTAAACACAGATACGCAGTATTTT. Protein product: CASSLSELNTDTQYF.

V usage is TRBV11-2 and J usage is TRBJ2-3; D remains ambiguous. Trimming took off 6 bases at V and 0 bases at J, with 13 bases between the two ends. This CDR3 is built from 15 residues. Germline assignment: CDR1 SGHAT and CDR2 FQNNGV. The CDR3 DNA is TGTGCCAGCAGTCCCTGGCGGTCTAGCACAGATACGCAGTATTTT. This encodes CASSPWRSSTDTQYF. Complete variable domain (other parts from reference TRBV11-2 and TRBJ2-3): EAGVAQSPRYKIIEKRQSVAFWCNPISGHATLYWYQQILGQGPKLLIQFQNNGVVDDSQLPKDRFSAERLKGVDSTLKIQPAKLEDSAVYLCASSPWRSSTDTQYFGPGTRLTVL.

The chain links TRBV6-5 to TRBJ1-1; tentatively, D is TRBD1 (5 bases). The CDR3 extends over 13 amino acids. V lost 6 bases to trimming and J lost 5 bases, with 13 bases between them. Germline loops: CDR1 MNHEY, CDR2 SVGAGI. DNA for the CDR3: TGTGCCAGCAGGCCAACCCAGGGTACTGAAGCTTTCTTT. Protein product: CASRPTQGTEAFF.

The chain carries TRBV27 and TRBJ2-7; 8 positions agree with TRBD1. The V gene end was trimmed by 4 bases and the J gene end by 0 bases; junction bases not matched to a gene: 5. Germline lookup yields CDR1 MNHEY and CDR2 SMNVEV (reference sequence). The CDR3 runs to 15 residues. The CDR3 protein is CASSSGQVASYEQYF. The CDR3 nucleotides read TGTGCCAGCAGTTCGGGACAGGTCGCCTCCTACGAGCAGTACTTC.

This clone appeared a single time. The chain carries TRBV4-1 and TRBJ1-2, with D perhaps TRBD1 (5 bases). The length of the CDR3 is 15 residues. Germline V lookup: CDR1 MGHRA, CDR2 YSYEKL. Between the trimmed V and J ends, which lost 3 bases and 6 bases, there was a span of 17 bases. CDR3 sequence reads: CASSHLPRGGDGYTF. The CDR3 DNA reads as TGCGCCAGCAGCCACCTGCCTCGGGGGGGGGATGGCTACACCTTC.

This sequence joins TRBV11-2 and TRBJ2-1, with TRBD1 as a possible D gene (6 bases). The CDR3 runs to 15 residues. Germline lookup yields CDR1 SGHAT and CDR2 FQNNGV. V was pared by 0 bases and J by 9 bases, with 15 bases between. Here the CDR3 DNA reads TGTGCCAGCAGCTTAGAACAGGGACCTACTAGTGAGCAGTTCTTC. Its translation is CASSLEQGPTSEQFF.

V and J are TRBV5-6 and TRBJ2-2; a weak D match, TRBD2 (5 bases). Germline CDR1 reads SGHDT; CDR2 reads YYEEEE. The CDR3 loop spans 14 amino acids. The V gene lost 0 bases and the J gene lost 5 bases, with 8 bases spanning the gap. This CDR3 reads CASSLVGETGELFF. CDR3 nucleotide sequence: TGTGCCAGCAGCTTGGTGGGAGAGACCGGGGAGCTGTTTTTT.

The count of this clone is one. This sequence joins TRBV10-1 and TRBJ2-3; D possibly corresponds to TRBD2 (5 bases). The CDR3 length is 12 residues. Trimming stripped 4 bases from V and 3 bases from J, with 5 bases between. In germline, CDR1 is WNHNN, CDR2 SYGVQD (reference sequence). CDR3 in amino acids: CASSGGTDTQYF. Written as DNA, the CDR3 is TGCGCCAGCAGTGGAGGGACAGATACGCAGTATTTT.

The rearrangement links TRBV5-1 to TRBJ1-5; the D is unclear. Germline V lookup: CDR1 SGHRS, CDR2 YFSETQ. The germline V and J ends were trimmed by 0 bases and 6 bases, with 13 bases remaining between them. This CDR3 contains 15 residues. CDR3: CASSLGPTESQPQHF. The CDR3 DNA reads TGCGCCAGCAGCTTGGGACCAACAGAGAGTCAGCCCCAGCATTTT.

The CDR3 is CASSLAGIRLGSGYTF. In DNA form, the CDR3 reads TGTGCCAGCAGCTTAGCTGGTATTCGACTGGGGAGTGGCTACACCTTC. The chain links TRBV7-9 to TRBJ1-2; D gene uncertain. Trimming took off 0 bases at V and 7 bases at J, with 18 bases between the two ends. The V gene's germline CDR1 is SEHNR and CDR2 FQNEAQ (reference sequence). The CDR3 covers 16 residues.

This clone was recorded a few times. This sequence joins TRBV27 and TRBJ1-2; 9 bases map to TRBD1. The CDR3 is 16 amino acids. Germline CDR1 reads MNHEY; CDR2 reads SMNVEV (reference sequence). J was trimmed by 7 bases and V by 0 bases; bases with no gene match: 9. The CDR3 DNA reads TGTGCCAGCAGTTTATCGGGGACAGGGAGAGGGCGTGGCTACACCTTC. Residues: CASSLSGTGRGRGYTF.

The genes are TRBV7-2 and TRBJ1-5, with D unresolved. The CDR3 has 13 residues. Germline CDR1 reads SGHTA; CDR2 reads FQGNSA. Trimming left V 1 base short and J 7 bases short, with 8 bases between. CDR3 sequence: CASSLGRFQPQHF. The CDR3 DNA reads TGTGCCAGCAGCTTAGGCAGGTTCCAGCCCCAGCATTTT. Using reference TRBV7-2 and TRBJ1-5 for the parts outside the CDR3, the full variable domain is GAGVSQSPSNKVTEKGKDVELRCDPISGHTALYWYRQSLGQGLEFLIYFQGNSAPDKSGLPSDRFSAERTGGSVSTLTIQRTQQEDSAVYLCASSLGRFQPQHFGDGTRLSIL.

V is TRBV7-9 and J is TRBJ1-4; D ambiguous. The CDR3 is made up of 14 amino acids. Trimming took 4 bases from V and 0 from J, leaving 6 bases between them. Germline V gives CDR1 SEHNR, CDR2 FQNEAQ (reference sequence). The CDR3 reads CASSSATTNEKLFF. Here the CDR3 DNA reads TGTGCCAGCAGCTCCGCGACAACTAATGAAAAACTGTTTTTT.

The chain uses TRBV7-8 and TRBJ2-2; 7 bases are shared with TRBD1. The germline CDR1 and CDR2 sequences are SGHVS and FQNEAQ. V shed 5 bases and J 3 bases; nucleotides not matched to a gene: 6. This CDR3 is 15 amino acids long. The DNA for the CDR3 is TGTGCCAGCAGCCCCGGGGACAGATACACCGGGGAGCTGTTTTTT. It yields the protein CASSPGDRYTGELFF.